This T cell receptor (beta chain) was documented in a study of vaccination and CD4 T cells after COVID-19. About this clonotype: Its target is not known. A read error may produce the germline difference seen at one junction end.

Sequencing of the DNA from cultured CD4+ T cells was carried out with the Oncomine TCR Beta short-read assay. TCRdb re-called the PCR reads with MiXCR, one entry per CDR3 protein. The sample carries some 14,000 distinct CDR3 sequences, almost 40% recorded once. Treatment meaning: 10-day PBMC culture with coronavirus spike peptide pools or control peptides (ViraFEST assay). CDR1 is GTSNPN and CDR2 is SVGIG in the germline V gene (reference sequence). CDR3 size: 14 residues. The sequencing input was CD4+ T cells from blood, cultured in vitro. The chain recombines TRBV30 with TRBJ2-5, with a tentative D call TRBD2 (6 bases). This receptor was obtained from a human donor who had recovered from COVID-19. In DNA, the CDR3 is TGTGCCGGGAGTCCGGGAGCCGCCCAAGAGACCCAGTACTTC. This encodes CAGSPGAAQETQYF.